This TCR beta chain was sequenced for a study of identical twins. Trimming took 3 bases from V and 5 from J; bases not matched to a gene: 10. CDR3 length: 16 residues. Germline V gene lookup returns CDR1 KGHSH and CDR2 LQKENI. The study, taken as a whole, reports: Among out-of-frame alpha sequences shared by twins, low generation probability occurred in excess.

A universal primer site was incorporated via template switching, and the cDNA contained unique molecular identifiers. TCRdb re-analysed the 5' RACE reads in MiXCR, keeping a single row per CDR3 protein. The sample gives approximately 500,000 distinct CDR3 sequences, around 15% of which show up once; about 0.4% is in the top ten. Details on this clonotype: Its matching antigen is unknown.

These records were also assigned to another study, of yellow fever vaccine responses in identical twins.

This rearrangement joins TRBV18 to TRBJ2-3, with 8 positions matching TRBD2. This TCR derives from a woman aged 18-29 years in good health. Sequenced material: CD4+ T cells sorted from blood. The CDR3 DNA reads as TGTGCCAGCTCACCCACCCCGGGGGGGGCGCGAGATACGCAGTATTTT. This sequence encodes CASSPTPGGARDTQYF.